Following are 8 T cell receptor beta chains from one sample sequenced in a study of shared T cell receptors in the human thymus. This table comes from immunoSEQ multiplex PCR, and its TCRdb copy is limited to in-frame clones, with some not included. This table has some 700,000 clones, approximately 85% appearing once. These data are also associated with another study on human thymus T cells.

Sequences were obtained from thymocytes. The receptors derive from a girl under three years old with a congenital heart defect.

The chain employs TRBV27 and TRBJ2-7; D might be TRBD2 (6 bases). From germline, CDR1 is MNHEY and CDR2 SMNVEV (reference sequence). With 3 bases removed from V and 2 bases from J, the gap between germline ends came to 26 bases. This CDR3 has 19 residues. CDR3: CASSFVLAKHPHITYEQYF. As DNA, the CDR3 is TGTGCCAGCAGTTTTGTCCTAGCGAAGCACCCCCACATAACCTACGAGCAGTACTTC.

With regard to this clone: At one end, the junction sequence differs from germline, possibly due to a read error. The V gene is TRBV30, the J gene TRBJ1-4, with D perhaps matching TRBD1 (5 bases). Germline loops: CDR1 GTSNPN, CDR2 SVGIG (reference sequence). The CDR3 length is 15 residues. For the CDR3, the DNA is TGTGCCTGGAGTGTACGCAGGGCAACTCATGAAAAACTGTTTTTT. This encodes CAWSVRRATHEKLFF.

The chain couples TRBV2 to TRBJ2-3; 9 bases fit TRBD2. The trim removed 6 bases at V and 5 bases at J, leaving 15 bases unmatched. CDR1 and CDR2 from the germline V gene are SNHLY and FYNNEI. This CDR3 spans 17 amino acids. CDR3 amino acids: CASRIGLARKLEDTQYF. CDR3 bases: TGTGCCAGCAGAATTGGACTAGCGCGGAAGCTTGAAGATACGCAGTATTTT.

The chain carries TRBV7-9 and TRBJ2-4; perhaps TRBD2 as D (5 bases). This CDR3 spans 14 amino acids. Germline-derived CDR1 and CDR2 are SEHNR and FQNEAQ (reference sequence). V lost 5 bases, J lost 0 bases, and 8 bases lay in between. CDR3 protein: CASSPEAAKNIQYF. Written as DNA, the CDR3 is TGTGCCAGCAGCCCGGAGGCAGCCAAAAACATTCAGTACTTC.

The chain has TRBV5-3 and TRBJ1-1; D gene ambiguous. TRBV5-3 is classed as an ORF, of uncertain function. Trimming pared 1 base from V and 5 bases from J, leaving 12 bases between. The CDR3 totals 14 residues. The CDR3 DNA sequence: TGTGCCAGAAGCTTGCGATACAATAAGACTGAAGCTTTCTTT. It codes for CARSLRYNKTEAFF.

The rearrangement uses TRBV6-8 and TRBJ1-4; 10 positions match TRBD1. The junction had 5 bases not matched to a gene; V was cut back by 6 bases and J by 7 bases. CDR1 is MNHGY, CDR2 SAAAGT, per germline. There are 14 residues in the CDR3. The CDR3: CASRNRDRGEKLFF. For the CDR3, the DNA is TGTGCCAGCAGGAACCGGGACAGGGGTGAAAAACTGTTTTTT.

The rearrangement joins TRBV7-6 to TRBJ1-2; D unresolved. The V gene lost 5 bases and the J gene lost 2 bases, with 18 bases spanning the gap. Germline CDR1 SGHVS, CDR2 FNYEAQ. This CDR3 contains 16 residues. CDR3: CASSPGGSPLNYGYTF. The CDR3 DNA follows: TGTGCCAGCAGCCCCGGAGGCAGCCCCCTCAACTATGGCTACACCTTC.

The sample holds one count of this clone. The CDR3 protein is CASSLGRRGGPHEAFF. In DNA form, the CDR3 reads TGTGCCAGCAGCTTAGGGCGGCGGGGCGGCCCTCACGAAGCTTTCTTT. J is TRBJ1-1 and V is TRBV11-2, with D tentatively TRBD1 (5 bases). This CDR3 has 16 residues. V lost 1 base and J lost 8, with 20 bases in between. Per the germline V gene, CDR1 is SGHAT and CDR2 is FQNNGV.